This T cell receptor beta chain was identified in a study of graft-versus-host responses after intestinal transplantation. Study-level information: Grafts were multivisceral, liver-intestinal, or isolated intestinal. Induction using anti-thymocyte globulin, followed by tacrolimus and steroids for roughly 3 years, was given to all recipients. Points from the study as a whole: In patients with graft-donor T cell macrochimerism, allograft graft-versus-host to host-versus-graft clonal ratios were high. Present in recipient marrow, GvH clones included some that appeared first in ileum or blood.

The data were produced by immunoSEQ multiplex PCR, yet TCRdb's version contains in-frame clones alone and is incomplete. Of about 88,000 clones detected, 91% appear once; the ten largest clones hold 0.3% to 0.35%. A remark on this clone: Its antigen is still unknown. Other DNA sequences of this sample code for an identical CDR3.

V lost 1 base and J lost 10, with 17 bases in between. The CDR3 is made up of 15 amino acids. The germline CDR1 and CDR2 sequences are SGHAT and FQNNGV. The chain couples TRBV11-2 to TRBJ2-1, with no clear D. This receptor was obtained from a human donor who was the organ donor for an intestinal transplant. The specimen comprised unstimulated CD4+ T cells sorted from spleen or lymph node cells, sampled before transplant. DNA for the CDR3: TGTGCCAGCAGCTTAGTGCGTTCTTTTTTGTACGAGCAGTTCTTC. Translated, it gives CASSLVRSFLYEQFF.